Many counts were recorded for the clone carrying this T cell receptor (beta chain). The antigen is not known. With 4 bases removed from V and 2 bases from J, the gap between germline ends came to 10 bases. The CDR3 has 14 amino acids. Per the germline V gene, CDR1 is SGHDT and CDR2 is YYEEEE. The source of the sample is a study of T-cell reconstitution after alpha-beta-depleted transplantation in children. General study points: T-cell counts and diversity at one year post-transplant came mainly from newly produced T cells.

A TCRbeta library incorporating unique molecular identifiers was prepared. TCRdb recomputed calls from the PCR reads with MiXCR, one row per CDR3 protein. The sample shows approximately 630,000 distinct CDR3 sequences, around 14% of them seen only once. The gene calls are TRBV5-6 and TRBJ2-4, with D possibly being TRBD1 (5 bases). Here the sequenced sample was PBMCs, taken before TCRalphabeta/CD19-depleted stem cell transplant. The receptor was derived from a girl aged 2-15 years with congenital amegakaryocytic thrombocytopenia, due to receive a stem cell transplant. The CDR3 reads CASSRTGSKNIQYF. The CDR3 bases are TGTGCCAGCAGCCGAACAGGTTCCAAAAACATTCAGTACTTC.